Below, 25 T cell receptor beta chains from the same sample are listed, as sequenced in a study of T cells in Graves' hyperthyroidism and ophthalmopathy. TCR beta CDR3 sequences were amplified from RNA transcripts. The HTBI primer set served for first-round RT-PCR of the TCR CDR3. MiXCR was run by TCRdb on the multiplex PCR reads, yielding one entry per CDR3 protein. Here the sample spans 560,000 or so distinct CDR3 sequences, about 43% being singletons. The sample taken for sequencing was peripheral blood or thyroid tissue (not recorded which). These receptors came from a woman in her late teens or twenties with Graves' hyperthyroidism.

As concerns this clonotype: A read error may be the cause here, since a much bigger clone is one base away. The rearrangement links TRBV11-1 to TRBJ1-1, with D hard to call. Trimming cost V 5 bases and J 6 bases, with 13 bases left between them. This CDR3 has 13 amino acids. CDR1 and CDR2 (germline): SGHAT, FQDESV (reference sequence). The CDR3 sequence: CASSPGSDAEAFF. In nucleotides, the CDR3 is TGTGCCAGCAGCCCCGGAAGTGACGCTGAAGCTTTCTTT. Combining the CDR3 with reference TRBV11-1 and TRBJ1-1 gives the whole variable domain EAEVAQSPRYKITEKSQAVAFWCDPISGHATLYWYRQILGQGPELLVQFQDESVVDDSQLPKDRFSAERLKGVDSTLKIQPAELGDSAMYLCASSPGSDAEAFFGQGTRLTVV.

Ten or more counts support this clonotype. The rearrangement uses TRBV10-3 and TRBJ2-5; D might be TRBD2 (6 bases). Germline V gene sequence: CDR1 ENHRY, CDR2 SYGVKD. V lost 6 bases and J lost 2, with 13 bases in between. CDR3 length: 14 amino acids. CDR3 DNA: TGTGCCATCAGACCCGTGGCGGGGCAAGAGACCCAGTACTTC. It yields the protein CAIRPVAGQETQYF.

The chain combines TRBV29-1 with TRBJ1-5; no clear D gene. The V end was cut by 8 bases, the J end by 3 bases, with 14 bases between. The CDR3 has 13 amino acids. Looked up from germline, CDR1 is SQVTM and CDR2 is ANQGSEA. The CDR3 DNA is TGCAGCCTACGGTCCGGAAACAATCAGCCCCAGCATTTT. Protein sequence: CSLRSGNNQPQHF.

There are a few counts of this clonotype. V usage is TRBV7-2 and J usage is TRBJ1-2, with 7 nucleotides matching TRBD1. The V segment lost 5 bases and the J segment 8 bases; nucleotides outside the gene matches: 8. Germline V gene data show CDR1 as SGHTA and CDR2 as FQGNSA. This CDR3 region has 13 residues. DNA of the CDR3: TGTGCCAGCAGCCTTACAGGGGTGAGAGGCTACACCTTC. Encoded protein: CASSLTGVRGYTF.

V is TRBV6-5 and J is TRBJ1-5, with 8 bases that match TRBD1. CDR1 and CDR2 from the germline V gene are MNHEY and SVGAGI. The CDR3 has 17 residues. V trimming: 3 bases; J trimming: 5 bases; junction bases outside the gene matches: 12. CDR3 DNA sequence: TGTGCCAGCAGTTATCGGGGCAGGGGGCCTTCGGATCAGCCCCAGCATTTT. Encoded protein: CASSYRGRGPSDQPQHF.

This clonotype was recorded at least ten times. The chain links TRBV25-1 to TRBJ1-2, with 8 positions matching TRBD1. V gave up 6 bases and J gave up 4 bases; unmatched junction bases: 4. The CDR3 sequence is 13 residues long. Germline-derived CDR1 and CDR2 are MGHDK and SYGVNS. The chain's CDR3 is CASRTGGSYGYTF. The CDR3 region has the DNA TGTGCCAGCAGAACAGGGGGTAGCTATGGCTACACCTTC.

The chain carries TRBV7-9 and TRBJ2-7, with D unclear. Looked up from germline, CDR1 is SEHNR and CDR2 is FQNEAQ (reference sequence). This CDR3 is 12 amino acids long. The V and J ends lost 5 bases and 3 bases respectively, with 8 bases between them. CDR3 amino acids: CASSRLNYEQYF. The CDR3 region has the DNA TGTGCCAGCAGCCGACTTAACTACGAGCAGTACTTC.

The table lists this clonotype with a few counts. The chain links TRBV9 to TRBJ1-2; 9 bases are a match to TRBD1. The CDR3 covers 13 residues. Trimming took 4 bases from V and 6 from J; bases not matched to a gene: 4. Germline loops: CDR1 SGDLS, CDR2 YYNGEE. The CDR3 coding sequence is TGTGCCAGCAGCCGTACAGGGGGCCATGGCTACACCTTC. Translating it yields CASSRTGGHGYTF.

The CDR3 loop is CAISSDRTQEKLFF. The CDR3 DNA reads TGTGCCATCAGCTCGGACAGGACTCAGGAAAAACTGTTTTTT. This chain uses TRBV6-6 with TRBJ1-4; 7 bases map to TRBD1. The junction had 13 bases not matched to a gene; V was cut back by 10 bases and J by 8 bases. The germline V gene has CDR1 MNHNY and CDR2 SVGAGI (reference sequence). This CDR3 is 14 amino acids long.

The rearrangement links TRBV29-1 to TRBJ2-5, with D maybe TRBD2 (5 bases). The V end lost 5 bases, the J end lost 5 bases, and 21 bases lay between the germline ends. Germline CDR1 reads SQVTM; CDR2 reads ANQGSEA. The CDR3 is made up of 15 amino acids. CDR3 nucleotides: TGCAGCGTTACCCCACTAACGGGGATCCTTGAGACCCAGTACTTC. Encoded protein: CSVTPLTGILETQYF.

The chain has TRBV7-9 and TRBJ2-7; D unresolved. The V gene's germline CDR1 is SEHNR and CDR2 FQNEAQ (reference sequence). This CDR3 is built from 15 residues. The V end was cut by 1 base, the J end by 4 bases, with 14 bases between. In nucleotides, the CDR3 is TGTGCCAGCAGCTTAGTTTCAGTCTGGGAATACGAGCAGTACTTC. Residues: CASSLVSVWEYEQYF.

This clonotype was seen ten or more times. The J gene is TRBJ1-3, the V gene TRBV24-1; no reliable D call. The CDR3 has 12 amino acids. CDR1 and CDR2 (germline): KGHDR, SFDVKD. V lost 3 bases to trimming and J lost 6 bases, with 5 bases between them. CDR3 bases: TGTGCCACCAGTGATGAAGTAAACACCATATATTTT. Translated: CATSDEVNTIYF.

The chain recombines TRBV5-1 with TRBJ1-2; 8 bases line up with TRBD1. This CDR3 has 15 residues. The germline V gene has CDR1 SGHRS and CDR2 YFSETQ. Trimming at V came to 0 bases and at J to 7 bases, leaving 8 bases not matched to a gene. The CDR3 reads CASSLVSGGASGYTF. For the CDR3, the DNA is TGCGCCAGCAGCTTGGTCTCAGGGGGCGCATCTGGCTACACCTTC. The full variable domain, its missing parts supplied by reference TRBV5-1 and TRBJ1-2, is KAGVTQTPRYLIKTRGQQVTLSCSPISGHRSVSWYQQTPGQGLQFLFEYFSETQRNKGNFPGRFSGRQFSNSRSEMNVSTLELGDSALYLCASSLVSGGASGYTFGSGTRLTVV.

This clonotype was observed many times. This chain links TRBV2 with TRBJ2-5, with D maybe TRBD2 (6 bases). Germline V lookup: CDR1 SNHLY, CDR2 FYNNEI. The CDR3 covers 13 residues. Trimming took 7 bases from V and 5 from J, leaving 14 bases between them. DNA of the CDR3: TGTGCCAGCACCGGACTACAGCGGGAGACCCAGTACTTC. Its translation is CASTGLQRETQYF.

This rearrangement joins TRBV24-1 to TRBJ1-2; D unresolved. CDR1 KGHDR and CDR2 SFDVKD come from the germline V gene. Trimming stripped 11 bases from V and 4 bases from J, with 10 bases between. The CDR3 covers 11 residues. The CDR3 is CASGKVYGYTF. In DNA form, the CDR3 reads TGTGCCAGCGGAAAGGTCTATGGCTACACCTTC.

The CDR3 region is CSGREPGNTEAFF. The CDR3 nucleotides read TGCAGCGGTAGAGAACCGGGCAACACTGAAGCTTTCTTT. The gene calls are TRBV29-1 and TRBJ1-1; no reliable D call. This CDR3 spans 13 amino acids. Germline assignment: CDR1 SQVTM and CDR2 ANQGSEA. Deletions cut 7 bases from V and 2 bases from J, with 14 bases between.

This clonotype turned up a few times. The chain joins TRBV20-1 to TRBJ2-5; D possibly corresponds to TRBD2 (5 bases). V lost 3 bases and J lost 4, with 12 bases in between. Germline assignment: CDR1 DFQATT and CDR2 SNEGSKA (reference sequence). The CDR3 is 13 amino acids. Written as DNA, the CDR3 is TGCAGTGCTAGGAGAGGGAGTGGAGAGACCCAGTACTTC. It specifies CSARRGSGETQYF.

This clonotype was recorded many times. The J gene is TRBJ2-5, the V gene TRBV2; possible D gene TRBD2, 7 bases. This CDR3 has 14 residues. Trimming stripped 8 bases from V and 4 bases from J, with 17 bases between. CDR1 SNHLY and CDR2 FYNNEI come from the germline V gene. CDR3 sequence reads: CASAWEGGGETQYF. The CDR3 coding sequence is TGTGCCAGCGCTTGGGAGGGGGGTGGAGAGACCCAGTACTTC.

As to this clonotype: The CDR3 end shows no conserved phenylalanine or tryptophan, and so a read error is likely. The gene calls are TRBV7-6 and TRBJ1-1, with D uncertain. This CDR3 contains 17 residues. With 2 bases removed from V and 2 bases from J, the gap between germline ends came to 18 bases. Germline values: CDR1 SGHVS, CDR2 FNYEAQ. The CDR3 loop reads CASSLNMAEDSNTEAFL. CDR3 DNA sequence: TGTGCCAGCAGCTTAAATATGGCAGAGGACTCCAACACTGAAGCTTTCCTT.

This clonotype showed up just a few times. The DNA of the CDR3 is TGCAGTGCTTACGACCTCCGGGACTCGGTCGAGACCCAGTACTTC. Protein sequence: CSAYDLRDSVETQYF. The J gene is TRBJ2-5, the V gene TRBV20-1, with a possible D match to TRBD2 (6 bases). The CDR3 contains 15 residues. V lost 5 bases to trimming and J lost 5 bases, with 21 bases between them. Germline V gene lookup returns CDR1 DFQATT and CDR2 SNEGSKA (reference sequence).

This clonotype was seen many times. The CDR3 loop is CASSLGNEETQYF. CDR3 DNA: TGTGCCAGCAGCTTAGGAAATGAAGAGACCCAGTACTTC. This chain connects TRBV7-3 to TRBJ2-5; no definite D call. The CDR3 spans 13 residues. Germline V lookup: CDR1 SGHTA, CDR2 FQGTGA. V was pared by 2 bases and J by 3 bases, with 7 bases between.

The chain joins TRBV2 to TRBJ1-6, with TRBD1 as a possible D gene (5 bases). The CDR3 loop spans 14 amino acids. Germline loops: CDR1 SNHLY, CDR2 FYNNEI. V was trimmed by 4 bases and J by 7 bases, leaving 11 bases between them. In nucleotides, the CDR3 is TGTGCCAGCAGTGGGGGCTCGTGGAATTCACCCCTCCACTTT. This sequence encodes CASSGGSWNSPLHF.

This clonotype was counted once. One base away lies a much larger clone, so this may be a sequencing read error. The V and J genes are TRBV2 and TRBJ2-5, with D possibly matching TRBD1 (6 bases). This CDR3 has 16 residues. Germline V CDR1 and CDR2: SNHLY, FYNNEI. With 7 bases removed from V and 5 bases from J, the gap between germline ends came to 23 bases. CDR3 nucleotides: TGTGCCAGCAATGACGAACCTGTAACAGGGAGTGAGACCCAGTACTTC. This translates into CASNDEPVTGSETQYF.

The chain uses TRBV7-8 and TRBJ1-3, with 7 positions matching TRBD1. The CDR3 is made up of 16 amino acids. Germline V gives CDR1 SGHVS, CDR2 FQNEAQ. Trimming took 5 bases from V and 11 from J; bases not matched to a gene: 18. The DNA for the CDR3 is TGTGCCAGCAGCCATCACTGGGGGCCGTTTACAGGGGCCATATATTTT. This gives the protein CASSHHWGPFTGAIYF.

As for this clonotype: Mismatch with germline at one junction end may stem from a read error. The chain couples TRBV7-2 to TRBJ1-2, with D unclear. Germline V gene sequence: CDR1 SGHTA, CDR2 FQGNSA. This CDR3 is built from 14 residues. CDR3 amino acids: CASSQMAENYGYTF. The CDR3 DNA follows: TGCGCCAGCAGCCAAATGGCAGAAAACTATGGCTACACCTTC. Based on the CDR3 plus reference TRBV7-2 and TRBJ1-2, the full variable domain is GAGVSQSPSNKVTEKGKDVELRCDPISGHTALYWYRQSLGQGLEFLIYFQGNSAPDKSGLPSDRFSAERTGGSVSTLTIQRTQQEDSAVYLCASSQMAENYGYTFGSGTRLTVV.